This is a list of T cell receptor beta chains from one sample in a study of T cell responses to AZD1222 COVID-19 vaccine. Measured with immunoSEQ multiplex PCR; TCRdb has only the in-frame clones, and not every one. The sample lists 75,000 to 100,000 clones, roughly 90% occurring once. The source material was peripheral blood, sampled on day 0 of AZD1222 vaccination. The receptors originated from an adult in good health. The CDR3 runs from the conserved cysteine through the conserved F or W. Each record gives: D gene, clone size, V gene, J gene, CDR3 protein, CDR3 DNA. D genes are given only for firm matches. Clone size is stated in some rows and not others, as once, few, many or a class when expanded.

-	-	TRBV5-1	TRBJ1-2	CASIEGVDYGYTF	TGCGCCAGCATAGAGGGGGTGGACTATGGCTACACCTTC
-	-	TRBV18	TRBJ2-7	CASSPRSSGLSSYEQYF	TGTGCCAGCTCCCCGAGGTCCAGCGGGCTGAGCTCCTACGAGCAGTACTTC
-	-	TRBV19	TRBJ2-3	CASGGSLSTDTQYF	TGTGCCAGTGGGGGCAGTTTAAGCACAGATACGCAGTATTTT
-	-	TRBV5-8	TRBJ2-4	CASSAQLGALAKNIQYF	TGTGCCAGCAGCGCCCAGTTGGGGGCGTTAGCCAAAAACATTCAGTACTTC
-	-	TRBV27	TRBJ2-1	CASSLSSFRWQFF	TGTGCCAGCAGTTTATCTAGCTTTCGGTGGCAGTTCTTC
TRBD1	once	TRBV27	TRBJ1-2	CASSSPGQGASGYTF	TGTGCCAGCAGTTCACCAGGTCAGGGGGCATCTGGCTACACCTTC
-	-	TRBV9	TRBJ2-5	CASSVSSGETQYF	TGTGCCAGCAGCGTAAGTTCCGGAGAGACCCAGTACTTC
-	-	TRBV5-4	TRBJ1-6	CASSLTDSPLHF	TGTGCCAGCAGCTTGACGGACTCACCCCTCCACTTT
-	-	TRBV29-1	TRBJ1-4	CSVGQSNEKLFF	TGCAGCGTAGGACAGTCTAATGAAAAACTGTTTTTT
-	few	TRBV27	TRBJ2-1	CASSFDGSSYNEQFF	TGTGCCAGCAGTTTCGACGGGAGCTCCTACAATGAGCAGTTCTTC
-	-	TRBV19	TRBJ2-1	CATAGTFQHHEQFF	TGTGCCACCGCGGGGACTTTCCAACACCATGAGCAGTTCTTC
-	-	TRBV6-5	TRBJ2-1	CASSYQYAGDNEQFF	TGTGCCAGCAGTTACCAGTATGCAGGAGACAATGAGCAGTTCTTC
TRBD1	-	TRBV24-1	TRBJ2-7	CATSLMTGVLHEQYF	TGTGCCACCAGCTTAATGACAGGGGTTTTACACGAGCAGTACTTC
-	once	TRBV5-4	TRBJ2-7	CASSVVWGRHEQYF	TGTGCCAGCAGTGTCGTATGGGGTCGGCACGAGCAGTACTTC
-	-	TRBV30	TRBJ1-4	CAWNKGYGEKLFF	TGTGCCTGGAACAAGGGCTACGGTGAAAAACTGTTTTTT
TRBD2	-	TRBV3-1/TRBV3-2	TRBJ2-7	CASRLSGGYPRLREQYF	TGTGCCAGCAGATTAAGCGGGGGGTACCCCCGCTTACGCGAGCAGTACTTC
-	few	TRBV19	TRBJ1-5	CASSIPDGPQHF	TGTGCCAGTAGCATTCCGGACGGGCCCCAGCATTTT